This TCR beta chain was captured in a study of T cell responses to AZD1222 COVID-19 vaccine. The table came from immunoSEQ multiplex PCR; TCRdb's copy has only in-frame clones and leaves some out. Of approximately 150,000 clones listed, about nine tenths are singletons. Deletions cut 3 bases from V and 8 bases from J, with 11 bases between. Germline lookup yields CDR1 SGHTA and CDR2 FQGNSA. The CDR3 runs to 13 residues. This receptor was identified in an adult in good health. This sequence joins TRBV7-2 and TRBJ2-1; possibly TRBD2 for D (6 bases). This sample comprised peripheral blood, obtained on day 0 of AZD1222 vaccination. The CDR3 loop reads CASSLGPGDEQFF. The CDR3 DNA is TGTGCCAGCAGCTTGGGTCCGGGGGATGAGCAGTTCTTC. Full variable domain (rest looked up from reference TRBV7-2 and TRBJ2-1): GAGVSQSPSNKVTEKGKDVELRCDPISGHTALYWYRQSLGQGLEFLIYFQGNSAPDKSGLPSDRFSAERTGGSVSTLTIQRTQQEDSAVYLCASSLGPGDEQFFGPGTRLTVL.